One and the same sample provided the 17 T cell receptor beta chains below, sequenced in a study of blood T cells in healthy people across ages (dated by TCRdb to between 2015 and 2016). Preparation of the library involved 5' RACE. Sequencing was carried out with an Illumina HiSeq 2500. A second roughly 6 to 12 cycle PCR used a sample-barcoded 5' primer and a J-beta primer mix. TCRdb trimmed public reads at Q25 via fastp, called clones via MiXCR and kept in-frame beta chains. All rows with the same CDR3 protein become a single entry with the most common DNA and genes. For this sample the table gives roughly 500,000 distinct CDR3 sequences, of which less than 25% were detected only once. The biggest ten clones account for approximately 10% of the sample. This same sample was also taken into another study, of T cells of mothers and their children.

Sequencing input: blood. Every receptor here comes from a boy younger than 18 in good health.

The CDR3 sequence: CASSQEGTFSYEQYF. The CDR3, as DNA: TGTGCCAGCAGCCAAGAGGGGACGTTCTCCTACGAGCAGTACTTC. The chain carries TRBV3-1 and TRBJ2-7, with D tentatively TRBD1 or TRBD2 (5 bases each). With 0 bases removed from V and 0 bases from J, the gap between germline ends came to 9 bases. The CDR3 consists of 15 residues. Germline lookup yields CDR1 LGHDT and CDR2 YNNKEL (reference sequence).

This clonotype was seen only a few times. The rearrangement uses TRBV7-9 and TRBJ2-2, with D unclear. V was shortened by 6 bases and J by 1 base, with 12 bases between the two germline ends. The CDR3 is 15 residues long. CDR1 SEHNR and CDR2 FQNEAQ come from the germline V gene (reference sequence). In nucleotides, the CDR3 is TGTGCCAGCAGTCTGGAGCTAAAGAACACCGGGGAGCTGTTTTTT. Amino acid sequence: CASSLELKNTGELFF.

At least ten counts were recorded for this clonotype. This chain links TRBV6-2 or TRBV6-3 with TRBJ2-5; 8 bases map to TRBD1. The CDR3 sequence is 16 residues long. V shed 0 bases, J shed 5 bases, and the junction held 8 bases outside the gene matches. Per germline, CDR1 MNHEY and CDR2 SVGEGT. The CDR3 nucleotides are TGTGCCAGCAGTTACTCGACCGATACAGGGGGTGAGACCCAGTACTTC. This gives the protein CASSYSTDTGGETQYF.

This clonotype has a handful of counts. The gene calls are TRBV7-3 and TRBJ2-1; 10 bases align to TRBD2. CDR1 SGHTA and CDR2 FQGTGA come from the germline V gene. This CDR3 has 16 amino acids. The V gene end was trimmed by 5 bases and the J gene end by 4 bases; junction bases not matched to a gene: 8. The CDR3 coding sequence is TGTGCCAGCAGCCCACATAGCGGGGGGAATTACAATGAGCAGTTCTTC. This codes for CASSPHSGGNYNEQFF.

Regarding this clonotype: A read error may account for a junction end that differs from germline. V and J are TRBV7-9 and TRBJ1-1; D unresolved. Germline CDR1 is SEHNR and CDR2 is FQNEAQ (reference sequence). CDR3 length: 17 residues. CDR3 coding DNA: TGTGCCCGCAGCTCGACCCGGGAGGTGACAATGAACACTGAAGCTTTCTTT. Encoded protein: CARSSTREVTMNTEAFF.

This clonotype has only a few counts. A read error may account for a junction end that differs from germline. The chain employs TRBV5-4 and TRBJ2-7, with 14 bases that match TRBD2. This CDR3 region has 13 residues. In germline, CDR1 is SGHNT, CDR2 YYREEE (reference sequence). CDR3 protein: CASSPGLAGEEFF. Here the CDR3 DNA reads TGTGCCAGCAGCCCGGGACTAGCGGGAGAAGAGTTCTTC.

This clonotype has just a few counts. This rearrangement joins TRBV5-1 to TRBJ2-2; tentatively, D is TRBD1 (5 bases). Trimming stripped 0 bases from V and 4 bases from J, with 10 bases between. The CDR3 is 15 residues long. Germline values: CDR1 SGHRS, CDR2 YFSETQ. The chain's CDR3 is CASSLVQGGTGELFF. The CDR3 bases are TGCGCCAGCAGCTTGGTTCAGGGCGGCACCGGGGAGCTGTTTTTT.

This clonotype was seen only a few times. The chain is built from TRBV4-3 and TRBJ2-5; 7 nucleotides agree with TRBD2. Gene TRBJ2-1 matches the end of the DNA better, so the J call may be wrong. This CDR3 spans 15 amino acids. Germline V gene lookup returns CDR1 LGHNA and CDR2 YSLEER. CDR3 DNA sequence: TGCGCCAGCAGCCTAGGGGCGGGCGGGGGTAATGAGCAGTTCTTC. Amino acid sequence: CASSLGAGGGNEQFF.

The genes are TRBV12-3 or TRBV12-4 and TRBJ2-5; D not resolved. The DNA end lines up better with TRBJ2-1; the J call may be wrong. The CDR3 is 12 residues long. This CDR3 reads CASSFSLNEQFF. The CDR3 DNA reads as TGTGCCAGCAGTTTTAGCCTCAATGAGCAGTTCTTC.

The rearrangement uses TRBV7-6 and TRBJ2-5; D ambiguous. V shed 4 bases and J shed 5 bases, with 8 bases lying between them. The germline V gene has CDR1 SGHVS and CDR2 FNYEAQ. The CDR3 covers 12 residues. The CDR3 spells CASSYLDETQYF. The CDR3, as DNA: TGTGCCAGCAGCTACCTAGATGAGACCCAGTACTTC. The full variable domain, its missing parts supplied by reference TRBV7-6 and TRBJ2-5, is GAGVSQSPRYKVTKRGQDVALRCDPISGHVSLYWYRQALGQGPEFLTYFNYEAQQDKSGLPNDRFSAERPEGSISTLTIQRTEQRDSAMYRCASSYLDETQYFGPGTRLLVL.

DNA of the CDR3: TGTGCCAGCAGCTTGCACGGGTCTGGGGCCAACGTCCTGACTTTC. As protein: CASSLHGSGANVLTF. The chain joins TRBV5-5 to TRBJ2-6; D not resolved. Germline V gene data show CDR1 as SGHKS and CDR2 as YYEKEE (reference sequence). The CDR3 contains 15 residues. V lost 1 base to trimming and J lost 1 base, with 6 bases between them.

This CDR3 is CATSDLQPGGNGGYTF. CDR3 sequence (DNA): TGTGCCACCAGTGATTTGCAACCAGGGGGAAACGGTGGCTACACCTTC. The gene calls are TRBV24-1 and TRBJ1-2; 7 nucleotides align to TRBD1. This CDR3 comprises 16 residues. Germline V gene sequence: CDR1 KGHDR, CDR2 SFDVKD. V shed 0 bases and J 7 bases; nucleotides not matched to a gene: 10.

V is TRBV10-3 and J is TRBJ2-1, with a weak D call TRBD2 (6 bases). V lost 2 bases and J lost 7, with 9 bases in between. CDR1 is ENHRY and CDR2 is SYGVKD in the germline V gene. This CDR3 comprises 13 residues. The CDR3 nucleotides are TGTGCCATCAGTGAGGTTGGGAGGAATGAGCAGTTCTTC. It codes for CAISEVGRNEQFF.

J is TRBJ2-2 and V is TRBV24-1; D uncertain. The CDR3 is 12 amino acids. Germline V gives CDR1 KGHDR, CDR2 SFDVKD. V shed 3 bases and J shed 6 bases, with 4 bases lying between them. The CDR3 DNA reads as TGTGCCACCAGTGATGGGCCCGGGGAGCTGTTTTTT. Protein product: CATSDGPGELFF.

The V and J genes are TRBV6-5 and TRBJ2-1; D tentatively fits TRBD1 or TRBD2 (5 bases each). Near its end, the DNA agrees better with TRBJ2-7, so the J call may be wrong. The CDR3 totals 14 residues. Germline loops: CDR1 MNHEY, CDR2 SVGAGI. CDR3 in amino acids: CASTTGTGPSEQYF. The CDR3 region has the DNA TGTGCCAGCACAACCGGGACCGGACCCTCCGAGCAGTACTTC.

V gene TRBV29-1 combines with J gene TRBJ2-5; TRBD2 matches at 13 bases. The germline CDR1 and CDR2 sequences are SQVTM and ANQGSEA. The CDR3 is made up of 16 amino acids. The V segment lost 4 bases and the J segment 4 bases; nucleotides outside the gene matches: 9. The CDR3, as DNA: TGCAGCGTTGTGCCCGGAACTAGCGGGAGGGGAGAGACCCAGTACTTC. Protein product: CSVVPGTSGRGETQYF.

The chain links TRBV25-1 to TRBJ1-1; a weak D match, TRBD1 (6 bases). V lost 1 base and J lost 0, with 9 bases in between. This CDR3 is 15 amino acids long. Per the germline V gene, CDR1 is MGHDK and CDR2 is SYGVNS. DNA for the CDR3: TGTGCCAGCAGTGAATCCCCAGGGGTGAACACTGAAGCTTTCTTT. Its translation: CASSESPGVNTEAFF.